One and the same sample provided the 11 T cell receptor beta chains below, sequenced in a study of blood T cell repertoires in COVID-19. Assay used: immunoSEQ multiplex PCR; TCRdb lists only in-frame clones, some missing. The profile covers roughly 250,000 clones, with 75% to 90% appearing a single time and around 0.8% taken by the ten largest. Source material: peripheral blood. The receptors derive from a man aged 25-45 years with acute or convalescent COVID-19.

The chain recombines TRBV6-6 with TRBJ1-6, with D uncertain. Germline CDR1 MNHNY, CDR2 SVGAGI (reference sequence). The CDR3 spans 13 residues. V lost 0 bases and J 11 bases, leaving 8 bases between the germline ends. The CDR3 DNA follows: TGTGCCAGCAGTTACTCCACACCTCCACCCCTCCACTTT. Amino acid sequence: CASSYSTPPPLHF.

As regards this clone: At one end, the junction sequence differs from germline, possibly due to a read error. The chain uses TRBV6-5 and TRBJ1-4, with D possibly being TRBD1 (6 bases). The CDR3 spans 15 residues. Per germline, CDR1 MNHEY and CDR2 SVGAGI. CDR3 sequence reads: CASSNSQGSNEKLFF. The CDR3, as DNA: TGTGCCAGCAGTAACTCACAGGGTTCTAATGAAAAACTGTTTTTT.

In its sample, this clone was seen once. The chain is built from TRBV28 and TRBJ1-6, with D possibly matching TRBD1 (6 bases). Per germline, CDR1 MDHEN and CDR2 SYDVKM. The CDR3 contains 15 residues. Deletions cut 3 bases from V and 7 bases from J, with 13 bases between. The CDR3 loop is CASSFSWQGNSPLHF. DNA for the CDR3: TGTGCCAGCAGTTTTTCGTGGCAGGGGAATTCACCCCTCCACTTT.

This rearrangement joins TRBV5-6 to TRBJ2-1; D unresolved. Germline CDR1 reads SGHDT; CDR2 reads YYEEEE. Trimming left V 4 bases short and J 4 bases short, with 6 bases between. This CDR3 is built from 12 residues. Here the CDR3 DNA reads TGTGCCAGCAGCCGTAGATACAATGAGCAGTTCTTC. Protein: CASSRRYNEQFF.

This chain joins TRBV6-1 and TRBJ1-5, with unresolved D. Germline lookup yields CDR1 MNHNS and CDR2 SASEGT. CDR3 size: 15 residues. Deletions cut 2 bases from V and 0 bases from J, with 8 bases between. The CDR3 bases are TGTGCCAGCAGTGAATTGTCTTATAGCAATCAGCCCCAGCATTTT. Amino acid sequence: CASSELSYSNQPQHF.

V usage is TRBV5-5 and J usage is TRBJ1-1; a weak D match, TRBD1 (6 bases). V dropped 5 bases and J dropped 8 bases, with 19 bases sitting between them. Per germline, CDR1 SGHKS and CDR2 YYEKEE (reference sequence). The CDR3 sequence is 14 residues long. The CDR3 nucleotides are TGTGCCAGCAGGGGGGCGGTAACGACTTTAGAAGCTTTCTTT. Protein product: CASRGAVTTLEAFF.

V usage is TRBV5-1 and J usage is TRBJ2-5; 9 bases align to TRBD2. CDR1 and CDR2 (germline): SGHRS, YFSETQ. This CDR3 contains 16 residues. With V trimmed by 5 bases and J by 0 bases, 8 bases remained unmatched. Written as DNA, the CDR3 is TGCGCCAGCAGTGTTAGCGGGAGCGGGTACCAAGAGACCCAGTACTTC. It encodes CASSVSGSGYQETQYF.

The rearrangement uses TRBV28 and TRBJ1-1; D unresolved. The V end was cut by 6 bases, the J end by 5 bases, with 10 bases between. CDR1 is MDHEN, CDR2 SYDVKM, per germline. The CDR3 loop spans 12 amino acids. Here the CDR3 DNA reads TGTGCCAGCAGCTACTCCCCGACTGAAGCTTTCTTT. Translated: CASSYSPTEAFF. Based on the CDR3 plus reference TRBV28 and TRBJ1-1, the full variable domain is DVKVTQSSRYLVKRTGEKVFLECVQDMDHENMFWYRQDPGLGLRLIYFSYDVKMKEKGDIPEGYSVSREKKERFSLILESASTNQTSMYLCASSYSPTEAFFGQGTRLTVV.

V and J are TRBV5-8 and TRBJ1-1; D gene unclear. CDR3 size: 13 residues. Germline CDR1 is SGHTS and CDR2 is YDEGEE. Trimming stripped 6 bases from V and 11 bases from J, with 20 bases between. As DNA, the CDR3 is TGTGCCAGCACGCGGAGTGACTCAGCTCAGGCTTTCTTT. Translated, it gives CASTRSDSAQAFF.

The chain employs TRBV11-2 and TRBJ1-5; 7 bases map to TRBD1. The CDR3 consists of 15 residues. Germline assignment: CDR1 SGHAT and CDR2 FQNNGV. Trimming took 0 bases from V and 5 from J; bases not matched to a gene: 4. The CDR3 nucleotides are TGTGCCAGCAGCTTAGACCCGACAGGGTATCAGCCCCAGCATTTT. It codes for CASSLDPTGYQPQHF.

The chain carries TRBV9 and TRBJ2-3; 15 bases map to TRBD2. The CDR3 is 18 residues long. V lost 3 bases and J lost 0; bases outside the gene matches: 5. Per the germline V gene, CDR1 is SGDLS and CDR2 is YYNGEE. CDR3 coding DNA: TGTGCCAGCAGCGCAGGACTAGCGGGGGGGCTCAGCACAGATACGCAGTATTTT. Residues: CASSAGLAGGLSTDTQYF.